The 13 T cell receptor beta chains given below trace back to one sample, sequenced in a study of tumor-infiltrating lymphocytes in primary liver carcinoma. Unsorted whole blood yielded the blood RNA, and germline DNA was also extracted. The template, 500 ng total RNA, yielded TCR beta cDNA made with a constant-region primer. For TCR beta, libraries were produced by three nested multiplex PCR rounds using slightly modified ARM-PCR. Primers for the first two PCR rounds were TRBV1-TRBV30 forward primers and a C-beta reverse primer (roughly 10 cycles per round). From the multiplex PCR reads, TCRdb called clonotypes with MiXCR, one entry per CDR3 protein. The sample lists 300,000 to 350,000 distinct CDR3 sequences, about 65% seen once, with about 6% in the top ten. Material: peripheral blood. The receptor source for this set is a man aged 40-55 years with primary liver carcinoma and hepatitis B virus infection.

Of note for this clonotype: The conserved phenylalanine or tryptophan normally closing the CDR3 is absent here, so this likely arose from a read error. The CDR3 DNA follows: TGTGCCAGCAGCATAGACAGGCCCCCGAATCAGCCCCAGCATTCT. It encodes CASSIDRPPNQPQHS. The chain has TRBV11-2 and TRBJ1-5; weak D call: TRBD1 (6 bases). The V gene's germline CDR1 is SGHAT and CDR2 FQNNGV. This CDR3 comprises 15 residues.

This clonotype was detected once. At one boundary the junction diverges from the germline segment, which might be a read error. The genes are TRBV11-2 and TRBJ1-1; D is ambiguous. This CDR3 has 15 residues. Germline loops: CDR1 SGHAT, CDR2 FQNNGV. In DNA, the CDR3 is TGTGCCAGCAGCTTAGACTTACGTTTAAACACTGAATCTTTCTTT. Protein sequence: CASSLDLRLNTESFF.

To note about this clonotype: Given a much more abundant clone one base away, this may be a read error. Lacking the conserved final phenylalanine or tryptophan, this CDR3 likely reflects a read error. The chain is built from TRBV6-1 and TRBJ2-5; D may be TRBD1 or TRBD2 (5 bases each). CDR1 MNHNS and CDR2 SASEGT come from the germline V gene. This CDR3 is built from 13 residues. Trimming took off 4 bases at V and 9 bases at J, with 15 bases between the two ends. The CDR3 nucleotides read TGTGCCAGCAGTGGGGACGGTCGGATGGCCCAGTACTAC. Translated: CASSGDGRMAQYY.

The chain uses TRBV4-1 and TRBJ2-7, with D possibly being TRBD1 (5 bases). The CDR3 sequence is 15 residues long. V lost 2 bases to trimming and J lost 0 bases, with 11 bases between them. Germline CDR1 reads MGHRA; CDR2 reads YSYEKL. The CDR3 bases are TGCGCCAGCAGCCAAACAGGTAGCAGCTCCTACGAGCAGTACTTC. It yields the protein CASSQTGSSSYEQYF.

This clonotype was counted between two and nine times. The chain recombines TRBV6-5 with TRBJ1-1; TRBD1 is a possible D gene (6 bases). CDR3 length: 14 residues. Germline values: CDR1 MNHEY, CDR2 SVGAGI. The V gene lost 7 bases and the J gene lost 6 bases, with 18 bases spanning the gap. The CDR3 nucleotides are TGTGCCAGCACCCAAACAGGGCCGTGGGCTGAAGCTTTCTTT. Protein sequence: CASTQTGPWAEAFF.

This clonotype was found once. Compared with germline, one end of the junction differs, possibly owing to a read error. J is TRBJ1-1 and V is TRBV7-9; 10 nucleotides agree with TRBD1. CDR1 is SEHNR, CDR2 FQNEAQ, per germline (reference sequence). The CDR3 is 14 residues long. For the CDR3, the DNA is TGTGCCTGCAGCTTAGGACAGGGGGTAGCTGAAGCTTTCTTT. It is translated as CACSLGQGVAEAFF. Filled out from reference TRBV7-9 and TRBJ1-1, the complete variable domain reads DTGVSQNPRHKITKRGQNVTFRCDPISEHNRLYWYRQTLGQGPEFLTYFQNEAQLEKSRLLSDRFSAERPKGSFSTLEIQRTEQGDSAMYLCACSLGQGVAEAFFGQGTRLTVV.

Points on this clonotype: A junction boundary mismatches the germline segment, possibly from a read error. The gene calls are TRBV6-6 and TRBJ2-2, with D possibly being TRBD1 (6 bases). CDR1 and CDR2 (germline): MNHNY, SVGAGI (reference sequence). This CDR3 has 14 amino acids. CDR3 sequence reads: CAGSYYRETGELFF. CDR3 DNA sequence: TGTGCCGGCAGTTACTACAGGGAGACCGGGGAGCTGTTTTTT.

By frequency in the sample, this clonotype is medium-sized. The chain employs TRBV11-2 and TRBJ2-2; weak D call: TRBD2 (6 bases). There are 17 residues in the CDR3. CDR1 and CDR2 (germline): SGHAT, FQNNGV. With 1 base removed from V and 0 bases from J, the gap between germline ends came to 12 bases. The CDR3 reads CASSLALGGANTGELFF. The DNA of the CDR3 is TGTGCCAGCAGCTTAGCATTAGGAGGGGCGAACACCGGGGAGCTGTTTTTT.

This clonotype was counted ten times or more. The CDR3 DNA follows: TGCAGCGTGATGGGACAGGGGAGCAATCAGCCCCAGCATTTT. Translated, it gives CSVMGQGSNQPQHF. The chain is built from TRBV29-1 and TRBJ1-5, with 10 bases aligning to TRBD1. The CDR3 consists of 14 residues. V was clipped by 6 bases and J by 1 base; unmatched bases: 3. Germline V lookup: CDR1 SQVTM, CDR2 ANQGSEA. The full variable domain, its missing parts supplied by reference TRBV29-1 and TRBJ1-5, is SAVISQKPSRDICQRGTSLTIQCQVDSQVTMMFWYRQQPGQSLTLIATANQGSEATYESGFVIDKFPISRPNLTFSTLTVSNMSPEDSSIYLCSVMGQGSNQPQHFGDGTRLSIL.

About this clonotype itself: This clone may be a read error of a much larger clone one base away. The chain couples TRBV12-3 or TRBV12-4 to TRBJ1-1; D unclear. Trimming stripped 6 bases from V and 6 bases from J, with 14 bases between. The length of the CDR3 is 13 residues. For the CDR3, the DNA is TGTGCCAGCAGGCCAACAGCCCGGGCTGAAGCTTTCTTT. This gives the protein CASRPTARAEAFF.

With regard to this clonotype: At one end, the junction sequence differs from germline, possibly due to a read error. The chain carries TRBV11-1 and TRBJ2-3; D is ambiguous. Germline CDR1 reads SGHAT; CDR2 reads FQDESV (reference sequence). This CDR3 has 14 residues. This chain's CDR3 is CAGSVGVRTDTQYF. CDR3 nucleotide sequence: TGTGCCGGCAGCGTTGGGGTCCGCACAGATACGCAGTATTTT.

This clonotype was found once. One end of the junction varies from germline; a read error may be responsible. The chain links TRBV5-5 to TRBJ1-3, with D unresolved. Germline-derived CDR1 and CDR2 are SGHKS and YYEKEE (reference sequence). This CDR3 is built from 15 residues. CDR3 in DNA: TGTACCAGCAGCTTTTTGGTGAGCTCTGGAAACACCATATATTTT. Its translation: CTSSFLVSSGNTIYF. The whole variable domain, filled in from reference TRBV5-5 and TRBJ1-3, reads DAGVTQSPTHLIKTRGQQVTLRCSPISGHKSVSWYQQVLGQGPQFIFQYYEKEERGRGNFPDRFSARQFPNYSSELNVNALLLGDSALYLCTSSFLVSSGNTIYFGEGSWLTVV.

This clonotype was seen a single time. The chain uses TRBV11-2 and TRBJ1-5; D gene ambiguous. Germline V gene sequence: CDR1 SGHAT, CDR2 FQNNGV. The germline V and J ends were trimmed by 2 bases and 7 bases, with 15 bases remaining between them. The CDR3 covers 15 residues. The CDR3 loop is CASSLSIEVHQPQHF. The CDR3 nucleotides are TGTGCCAGCAGCTTAAGTATCGAGGTTCACCAGCCCCAGCATTTT. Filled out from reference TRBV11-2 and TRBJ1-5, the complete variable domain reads EAGVAQSPRYKIIEKRQSVAFWCNPISGHATLYWYQQILGQGPKLLIQFQNNGVVDDSQLPKDRFSAERLKGVDSTLKIQPAKLEDSAVYLCASSLSIEVHQPQHFGDGTRLSIL.